The rows below give T cell receptor beta chains drawn from one sample of a study of shared clonotypes between healthy human individuals. The assay was immunoSEQ multiplex PCR, and TCRdb's table has in-frame clones only and misses some. The sample gives about 480,000 clones, approximately 85% of which show up once; over 10% is in the top ten. The source material was PBMCs. The receptors stem from a woman in her thirties or forties in good health. Some clones in this sample may be carry-over from other donors' samples. Each CDR3 is given with its conserved first and last residue. Each record gives: D gene, V gene, CDR3 length, J gene, clone size, CDR3 DNA, CDR3 protein. The D gene is left open where the match is weak. Clone size, where shown, is once, few, many, or a class for clones that have expanded.

d_call: .
v_call: TRBV6-5
cdr3_length: 13
j_call: TRBJ2-5
clone_size: .
cdr3_nt: TGTGCCAGCACCGACGGGAAAAAAGAGACCCAGTACTTC
cdr3_aa: CASTDGKKETQYF

d_call: TRBD2
v_call: TRBV5-1
cdr3_length: 15
j_call: TRBJ2-6
clone_size: .
cdr3_nt: TGCGCCAGCTCGGGGGGGGCCTCTGGGGCCAACGTCCTGACTTTC
cdr3_aa: CASSGGASGANVLTF

d_call: TRBD2
v_call: TRBV5-1
cdr3_length: 17
j_call: TRBJ2-1
clone_size: once
cdr3_nt: TGCGCCAGCAGCCCGGGATTGACTAGCGGGAGCCACAATGAGCAGTTCTTC
cdr3_aa: CASSPGLTSGSHNEQFF

d_call: TRBD1
v_call: TRBV7-2
cdr3_length: 15
j_call: TRBJ2-7
clone_size: .
cdr3_nt: TGTGCCAGCAGCCTGGCGGGACAGGGGGTTTACGAGCAGTACTTC
cdr3_aa: CASSLAGQGVYEQYF

d_call: .
v_call: TRBV7-9
cdr3_length: 12
j_call: TRBJ2-7
clone_size: many
cdr3_nt: TGTGCCAGCAGGGGGGGACCCTACGAGCAGTACTTC
cdr3_aa: CASRGGPYEQYF

d_call: .
v_call: TRBV4-3
cdr3_length: 15
j_call: TRBJ2-3
clone_size: .
cdr3_nt: TGCGCCAGCAGCCAAGGTGGGACTTCCACAGATACGCAGTATTTT
cdr3_aa: CASSQGGTSTDTQYF

d_call: .
v_call: TRBV6-6
cdr3_length: 15
j_call: TRBJ1-4
clone_size: .
cdr3_nt: TGTGCCAGCAGTTATTCCGGACAGATTAATGAAAAACTGTTTTTT
cdr3_aa: CASSYSGQINEKLFF

d_call: .
v_call: TRBV7-9
cdr3_length: 12
j_call: TRBJ1-1
clone_size: many
cdr3_nt: TGTGCCAGCAGCACCGGACCCACTGAAGCTTTCTTT
cdr3_aa: CASSTGPTEAFF

d_call: .
v_call: TRBV5-1
cdr3_length: 14
j_call: TRBJ2-6
clone_size: .
cdr3_nt: TGCGCCAGCAGCTTGCGGGCTGGGGCCAACGTCCTGACTTTC
cdr3_aa: CASSLRAGANVLTF

d_call: TRBD1
v_call: TRBV30
cdr3_length: 13
j_call: TRBJ1-1
clone_size: .
cdr3_nt: TGTGCCTGGAGTCGCGACAGGGGGACTGAAGCTTTCTTT
cdr3_aa: CAWSRDRGTEAFF

d_call: .
v_call: TRBV18
cdr3_length: 15
j_call: TRBJ1-1
clone_size: .
cdr3_nt: TGTGCCAGCTCACCCTCCGGGGACTGGAACACTGAAGCTTTCTTT
cdr3_aa: CASSPSGDWNTEAFF

d_call: TRBD1
v_call: TRBV11-3
cdr3_length: 13
j_call: TRBJ2-4
clone_size: .
cdr3_nt: TGTGCCAGCAGCTGGGACAGGGAAAACATTCAGTACTTC
cdr3_aa: CASSWDRENIQYF

d_call: .
v_call: TRBV28
cdr3_length: 14
j_call: TRBJ1-4
clone_size: .
cdr3_nt: TGTGCCAGCACTTTGAGGGGGGGCTGGGAAAAACTGTTTTTT
cdr3_aa: CASTLRGGWEKLFF